The 21 T cell receptor beta chains below were found in one sample sequenced in a study of T cells after yellow fever vaccination. TCRdb fed the 5' RACE reads into MiXCR, producing one record per CDR3 protein. The top ten hold roughly 18% of the sample, which has 300,000 to 400,000 distinct CDR3 sequences, 8.5% to 10% seen once. The material was PBMCs, obtained on the day of the first yellow fever vaccination. The receptor set was obtained from a man younger than 35 who received the YFV17D yellow fever vaccine.

This clonotype was observed a handful of times. The J gene is TRBJ1-5, the V gene TRBV15; no clear D gene. The CDR3 runs 16 residues. Trimming pared 4 bases from V and 0 bases from J, leaving 13 bases between. Germline V lookup: CDR1 LNHNV, CDR2 YYDKDF (reference sequence). CDR3 DNA sequence: TGTGCCACCAGCACCGGACGGATGAATAGCAATCAGCCCCAGCATTTT. Translating gives CATSTGRMNSNQPQHF.

The chain has TRBV6-5 and TRBJ1-2; D is possibly TRBD1 (5 bases). V lost 0 bases and J 4 bases, leaving 9 bases between the germline ends. This CDR3 contains 14 residues. Germline V gene data show CDR1 as MNHEY and CDR2 as SVGAGI. This CDR3 is CASSYSGGSYGYTF. The CDR3 DNA reads as TGTGCCAGCAGTTACTCGGGGGGAAGCTATGGCTACACCTTC.

This clonotype has just a few counts. J is TRBJ1-3 and V is TRBV6-2 or TRBV6-3; TRBD1 is a possible D gene (5 bases). The CDR3 covers 16 residues. Trimming removed 2 bases from V and 1 base from J, with 12 bases in between. Germline CDR1 is MNHEY and CDR2 is SVGEGT. CDR3 sequence: CASSYLPGPSGNTIYF. The CDR3 DNA reads as TGTGCCAGCAGTTACCTTCCGGGACCTTCTGGAAACACCATATATTTT.

This clonotype was observed a handful of times. V usage is TRBV11-2 and J usage is TRBJ2-6, with 7 bases that match TRBD1. Trimming took 2 bases from V and 0 from J; bases not matched to a gene: 10. Germline CDR1 is SGHAT and CDR2 is FQNNGV. This CDR3 spans 19 amino acids. In DNA form, the CDR3 reads TGTGCCAGCAGCTTAAAAGGGGGCCTGCTGAGCTCTGGGGCCAACGTCCTGACTTTC. Residues: CASSLKGGLLSSGANVLTF.

The V and J genes are TRBV25-1 and TRBJ1-2, with 9 bases lining up with TRBD1. The CDR3 totals 14 residues. Trimming at V came to 7 bases and at J to 4 bases, leaving 7 bases not matched to a gene. Germline assignment: CDR1 MGHDK and CDR2 SYGVNS. CDR3 loop: CASILGQGPYGYTF. As DNA, the CDR3 is TGTGCCAGCATCTTGGGACAGGGTCCCTATGGCTACACCTTC.

This chain links TRBV19 with TRBJ2-3; no definite D call. CDR1 is LNHDA and CDR2 is SQIVND in the germline V gene (reference sequence). This CDR3 is 14 amino acids long. V was pared by 4 bases and J by 0 bases, with 8 bases between. The DNA for the CDR3 is TGTGCCAGTAGTAAGCAAACTAGCACAGATACGCAGTATTTT. It specifies CASSKQTSTDTQYF.

This chain joins TRBV6-1 and TRBJ1-1; tentatively, D is TRBD1 (6 bases). The V end lost 6 bases, the J end lost 0 bases, and 14 bases lay between the germline ends. CDR1 is MNHNS, CDR2 SASEGT, per germline. The CDR3 is 15 amino acids. The CDR3 DNA reads as TGTGCCAGCAGCCGCCACAGGGATTTGAACACTGAAGCTTTCTTT. This encodes CASSRHRDLNTEAFF.

The chain combines TRBV10-3 with TRBJ1-4, with TRBD1 matching 7 bases. Per germline, CDR1 ENHRY and CDR2 SYGVKD. The J segment lost 2 bases and the V segment lost 10 bases, leaving 10 bases of the junction unmatched. The length of the CDR3 is 15 residues. CDR3 residues: CATASYRGTNEKLFF. The CDR3, as DNA: TGTGCCACCGCAAGCTACAGGGGCACTAATGAAAAACTGTTTTTT.

V gene TRBV28 combines with J gene TRBJ2-3; 8 positions match TRBD1. This CDR3 region has 13 residues. V shed 10 bases, J shed 1 base, and the junction held 4 bases outside the gene matches. In germline, CDR1 is MDHEN, CDR2 SYDVKM. This CDR3 is CANLTGGTDTQYF. Here the CDR3 DNA reads TGTGCCAACCTGACAGGGGGCACAGATACGCAGTATTTT.

This clonotype was counted between two and nine times. V is TRBV9 and J is TRBJ2-3, with 10 bases identical to TRBD1. Germline V CDR1 and CDR2: SGDLS, YYNGEE. J lost 4 bases, V lost 0 bases, and 8 bases had no gene match. The CDR3 totals 17 residues. Here the CDR3 DNA reads TGTGCCAGCAGCGTAGACGTCCGGGACAGGGGACCAGATACGCAGTATTTT. Residues: CASSVDVRDRGPDTQYF.

This clonotype was counted ten times or more. The CDR3 nucleotides read TGCGCCAGCAGCCAAGGGGGACTAGCGGGCTTTACAGAGACCCAGTACTTC. Its translation: CASSQGGLAGFTETQYF. The chain couples TRBV4-3 to TRBJ2-5, with 12 bases identical to TRBD2. The CDR3 consists of 17 residues. Germline lookup yields CDR1 LGHNA and CDR2 YSLEER. The V segment lost 1 base and the J segment 4 bases; nucleotides outside the gene matches: 7.

The chain combines TRBV6-2 or TRBV6-3 with TRBJ2-1, with a tentative D call TRBD1 (6 bases). There are 13 residues in the CDR3. With 6 bases removed from V and 2 bases from J, the gap between germline ends came to 8 bases. Germline V gene sequence: CDR1 MNHEY, CDR2 SVGEGT. CDR3 residues: CASRGQTYNEQFF. In DNA form, the CDR3 reads TGTGCCAGCAGAGGACAGACCTACAATGAGCAGTTCTTC.

This clonotype was recorded at least ten times. This rearrangement joins TRBV5-1 to TRBJ2-3, with 7 positions matching TRBD1. V shed 4 bases and J 6 bases; nucleotides not matched to a gene: 14. Germline lookup yields CDR1 SGHRS and CDR2 YFSETQ. The CDR3 is 16 residues long. As DNA, the CDR3 is TGCGCCAGCAGCCCTCAGACAGGGTTGGCTTTGGATACGCAGTATTTT. Translated: CASSPQTGLALDTQYF.

A few counts support this clonotype. The J gene is TRBJ1-4, the V gene TRBV7-9, with D perhaps TRBD1 (5 bases). This CDR3 spans 13 amino acids. CDR1 is SEHNR and CDR2 is FQNEAQ in the germline V gene (reference sequence). Trimming stripped 4 bases from V and 7 bases from J, with 10 bases between. The CDR3: CASSSRQSEKLFF. The CDR3 DNA follows: TGTGCCAGCAGCTCAAGACAGAGTGAAAAACTGTTTTTT.

V usage is TRBV6-1 and J usage is TRBJ1-5; D is uncertain. Trimming left V 1 base short and J 5 bases short, with 6 bases between. This CDR3 contains 13 residues. Germline V lookup: CDR1 MNHNS, CDR2 SASEGT. The CDR3 region has the DNA TGTGCCAGCAGTGAAGGAACGCATCAGCCCCAGCATTTT. Translation: CASSEGTHQPQHF.

This clonotype was recorded a few times. The chain joins TRBV5-1 to TRBJ2-3; 9 bases are a match to TRBD2. The CDR3 loop spans 17 amino acids. CDR1 is SGHRS and CDR2 is YFSETQ in the germline V gene. V shed 4 bases and J 1 base; nucleotides not matched to a gene: 10. The CDR3 DNA reads TGCGCCAGCAGCCTGGACCCCCCTAGCGGGGGCACAGATACGCAGTATTTT. Protein sequence: CASSLDPPSGGTDTQYF.

This clonotype was seen a few times. The chain couples TRBV20-1 to TRBJ1-5; no reliable D call. Per germline, CDR1 DFQATT and CDR2 SNEGSKA (reference sequence). With 4 bases removed from V and 4 bases from J, the gap between germline ends came to 8 bases. The CDR3 contains 12 residues. CDR3: CSATAGNQPQHF. The CDR3 DNA is TGCAGTGCTACCGCAGGAAATCAGCCCCAGCATTTT.

This clonotype was found a few times. The chain carries TRBV5-4 and TRBJ2-7; 9 bases are a match to TRBD1. V shed 5 bases and J 7 bases; nucleotides not matched to a gene: 10. The length of the CDR3 is 14 residues. Germline V gene sequence: CDR1 SGHNT, CDR2 YYREEE (reference sequence). The CDR3 DNA follows: TGTGCCAGCAGGGGACAGGGTAGGGCGGAGGAGCAGTACTTC. This encodes CASRGQGRAEEQYF.

This clonotype was seen only a few times. J is TRBJ1-4 and V is TRBV5-1; tentatively, D is TRBD1 (5 bases). Germline V gene lookup returns CDR1 SGHRS and CDR2 YFSETQ. Trimming took off 4 bases at V and 6 bases at J, with 10 bases between the two ends. This CDR3 is 13 amino acids long. The CDR3 DNA is TGCGCCAGCAGCCCCGGGGGAGATGAAAAACTGTTTTTT. Its protein product is CASSPGGDEKLFF. Together with reference TRBV5-1 and TRBJ1-4, the CDR3 gives the full variable domain: KAGVTQTPRYLIKTRGQQVTLSCSPISGHRSVSWYQQTPGQGLQFLFEYFSETQRNKGNFPGRFSGRQFSNSRSEMNVSTLELGDSALYLCASSPGGDEKLFFGSGTQLSVL.

The rearrangement uses TRBV5-6 and TRBJ2-4; TRBD1 is a possible D gene (6 bases). Germline CDR1 and CDR2: SGHDT and YYEEEE. This CDR3 contains 16 residues. The V end lost 4 bases, the J end lost 7 bases, and 21 bases lay between the germline ends. The CDR3 bases are TGTGCCAGCAGCACCGTTACAGGGTGGAGTAGGAACATTCAGTACTTC. Translation gives CASSTVTGWSRNIQYF.

This sequence joins TRBV7-8 and TRBJ2-3; 8 positions agree with TRBD1. Unmatched junction bases numbered 5, after V lost 5 bases and J lost 7 bases. This CDR3 comprises 13 residues. In germline, CDR1 is SGHVS, CDR2 FQNEAQ. The CDR3 DNA follows: TGTGCCAGCAGCACCAGGACAGGGTATACGCAGTATTTT. Protein sequence: CASSTRTGYTQYF.